The present entry profiles one T cell receptor beta chain with its context. This entry belongs to a study of shared clonotypes between healthy human individuals. The assay was immunoSEQ multiplex PCR, and TCRdb's table has in-frame clones only and misses some. The repertoire consists of 630,000 or so clones, with nearly 98% occurring once and the leading ten covering approximately 0.33%. CD45RO-negative, CCR7-selected cells formed the naive CD8 fraction, which excluded terminally differentiated effector memory CD45RA+ cells. The receptor comes from a man aged 25-40 years in good health. Sequencing input: naive CD8+ T cells sorted from blood.

The DNA for the CDR3 is TGTGCCAGCAGTGAAGGTTGGGACAGGTGGGGGGGCACTGAAGCTTTCTTT. Encoded protein: CASSEGWDRWGGTEAFF. The rearrangement links TRBV6-1 to TRBJ1-1, with TRBD1 matching over 8 bases. This CDR3 spans 17 amino acids. The J segment lost 4 bases and the V segment lost 1 base, leaving 11 bases of the junction unmatched. Germline lookup yields CDR1 MNHNS and CDR2 SASEGT.